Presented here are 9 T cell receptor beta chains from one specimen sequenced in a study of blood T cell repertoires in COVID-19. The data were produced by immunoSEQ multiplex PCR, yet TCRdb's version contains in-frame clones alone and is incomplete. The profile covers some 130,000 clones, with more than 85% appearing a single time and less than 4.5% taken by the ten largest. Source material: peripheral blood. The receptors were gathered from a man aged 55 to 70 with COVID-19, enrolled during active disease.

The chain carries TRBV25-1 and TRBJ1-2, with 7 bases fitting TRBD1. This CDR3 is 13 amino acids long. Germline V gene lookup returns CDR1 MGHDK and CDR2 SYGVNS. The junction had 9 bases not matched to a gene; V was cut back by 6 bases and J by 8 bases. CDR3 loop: CASRPDRVGGYTF. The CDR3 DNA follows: TGTGCCAGCAGGCCTGACAGGGTCGGGGGCTACACCTTC.

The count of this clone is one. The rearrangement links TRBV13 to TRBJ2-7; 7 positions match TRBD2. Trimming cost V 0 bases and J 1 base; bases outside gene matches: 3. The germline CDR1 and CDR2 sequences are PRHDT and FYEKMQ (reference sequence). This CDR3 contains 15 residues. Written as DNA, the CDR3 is TGTGCCAGCAGCTTAGGGCCGGGGGGATCCTACGAGCAGTACTTC. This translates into CASSLGPGGSYEQYF.

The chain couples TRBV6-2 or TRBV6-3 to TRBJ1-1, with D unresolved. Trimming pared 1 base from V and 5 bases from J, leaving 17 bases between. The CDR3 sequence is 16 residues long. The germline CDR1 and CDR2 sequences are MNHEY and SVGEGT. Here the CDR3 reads CASSYYSKGGETEAFF. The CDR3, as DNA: TGTGCCAGCAGTTACTACAGCAAGGGCGGGGAAACTGAAGCTTTCTTT.

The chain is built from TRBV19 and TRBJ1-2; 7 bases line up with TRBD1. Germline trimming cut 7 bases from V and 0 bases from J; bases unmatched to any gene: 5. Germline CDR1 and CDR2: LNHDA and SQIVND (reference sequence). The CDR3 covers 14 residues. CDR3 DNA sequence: TGTGCCAGTAAGGGGACAGCATCTAACTATGGCTACACCTTC. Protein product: CASKGTASNYGYTF.

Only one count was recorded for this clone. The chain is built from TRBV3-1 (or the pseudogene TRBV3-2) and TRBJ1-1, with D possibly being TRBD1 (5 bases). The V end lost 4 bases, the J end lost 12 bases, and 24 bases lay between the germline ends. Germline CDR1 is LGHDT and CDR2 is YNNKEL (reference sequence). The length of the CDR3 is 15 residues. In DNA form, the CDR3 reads TGTGCCAGCAGCCCTAGGCAGGGCGGCGGGGGGATTCCTTTCTTT. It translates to CASSPRQGGGGIPFF.

Here the CDR3 reads CASSSFPGEQYF. DNA for the CDR3: TGTGCCAGCAGCTCCTTCCCCGGCGAGCAGTACTTC. The chain links TRBV12-3 or TRBV12-4 to TRBJ2-7; D ambiguous. Deletions cut 6 bases from V and 6 bases from J, with 12 bases between. This CDR3 region has 12 residues.

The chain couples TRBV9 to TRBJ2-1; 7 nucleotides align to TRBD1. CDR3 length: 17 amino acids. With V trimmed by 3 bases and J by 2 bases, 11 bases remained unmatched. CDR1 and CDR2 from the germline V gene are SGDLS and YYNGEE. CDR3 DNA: TGTGCCAGCAGCGCCCGGGACAGTTTGAACCCCTACAATGAGCAGTTCTTC. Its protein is CASSARDSLNPYNEQFF.

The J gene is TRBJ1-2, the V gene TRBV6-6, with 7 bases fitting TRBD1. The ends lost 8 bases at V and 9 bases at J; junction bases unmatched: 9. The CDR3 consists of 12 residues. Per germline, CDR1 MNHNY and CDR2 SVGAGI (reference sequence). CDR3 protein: CASRDRVKSYTF. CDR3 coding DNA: TGTGCCAGCCGTGACAGGGTGAAGAGCTACACCTTC.

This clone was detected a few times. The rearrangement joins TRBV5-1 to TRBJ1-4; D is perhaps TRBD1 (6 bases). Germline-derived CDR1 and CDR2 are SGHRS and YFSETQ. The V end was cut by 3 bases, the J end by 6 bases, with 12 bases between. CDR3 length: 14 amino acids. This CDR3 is CASSSGQRDEKLFF. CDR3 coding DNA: TGCGCCAGCAGCTCAGGACAGAGGGATGAAAAACTGTTTTTT.